This T cell receptor (beta chain) was retrieved from a study of T cells in Graves' hyperthyroidism and ophthalmopathy. RNA transcripts provided the source from which TCR beta CDR3 regions were amplified. In the first-round RT-PCR of the TCR CDR3, the HTBI primer set was used. Each CDR3 protein is one row after TCRdb ran MiXCR on the multiplex PCR reads. The sample has about 560,000 distinct CDR3 sequences; over 15% are singletons. Germline loops: CDR1 MNHEY, CDR2 SMNVEV (reference sequence). Germline trimming cut 5 bases from V and 4 bases from J; bases unmatched to any gene: 7. The CDR3 spans 14 residues. Researchers defined stable Graves' hyperthyroidism as no ophthalmopathy progression within 18 months. This sample holds PBMCs from about 10 ml fresh peripheral blood.

The rearrangement links TRBV27 to TRBJ1-2, with 7 bases that match TRBD1. The sequenced material came from blood. This TCR derives from a woman aged 18 to 35 with Graves' hyperthyroidism. Here the CDR3 reads CASSNPGQPYGYTF. CDR3 bases: TGTGCCAGCAGTAACCCGGGACAGCCCTATGGCTACACCTTC.